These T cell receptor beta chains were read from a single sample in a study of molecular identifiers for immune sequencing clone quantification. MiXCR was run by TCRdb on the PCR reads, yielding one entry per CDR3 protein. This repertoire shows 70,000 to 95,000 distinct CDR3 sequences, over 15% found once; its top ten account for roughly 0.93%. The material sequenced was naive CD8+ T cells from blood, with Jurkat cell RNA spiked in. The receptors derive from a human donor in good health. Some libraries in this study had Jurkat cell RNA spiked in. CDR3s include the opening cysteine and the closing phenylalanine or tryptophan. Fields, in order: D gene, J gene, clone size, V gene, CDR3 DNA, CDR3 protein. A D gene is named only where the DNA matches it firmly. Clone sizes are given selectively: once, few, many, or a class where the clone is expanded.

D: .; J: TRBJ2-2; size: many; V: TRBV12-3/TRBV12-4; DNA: TGTGCCAGCAGGCCGGACCATAGCGGGGAGCTGTTTTTT; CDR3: CASRPDHSGELFF
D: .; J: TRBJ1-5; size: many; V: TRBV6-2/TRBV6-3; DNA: TGTGCCAGCAGTTACTGGGAGGCCTATCAGCCCCAGCATTTT; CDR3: CASSYWEAYQPQHF
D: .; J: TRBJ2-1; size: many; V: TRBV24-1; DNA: TGTGCCACCAGTGATTTAGGGGGGGCCTACAATGAGCAGTTCTTC; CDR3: CATSDLGGAYNEQFF
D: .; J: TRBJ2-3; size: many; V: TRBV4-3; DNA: TGCGCCAGCAGCCAAGACCAGGGCACAGATACGCAGTATTTT; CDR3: CASSQDQGTDTQYF
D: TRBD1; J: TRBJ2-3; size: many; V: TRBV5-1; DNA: TGCGCCAGCAGCACACCTACCGGGACAGTGACTTTGAGAAGCGCAAATACGCAGTATTTT; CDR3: CASSTPTGTVTLRSANTQYF
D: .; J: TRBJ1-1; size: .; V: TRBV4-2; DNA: TGTGCCAGCAGCCAAGATTGGGGCTGGAACACTGAAGCTTTCTTT; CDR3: CASSQDWGWNTEAFF
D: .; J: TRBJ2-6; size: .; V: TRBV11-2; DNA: TGTGCCAGCAGCGGCCCTGACATCCGATGGTCCAACGTCCTGACTTTC; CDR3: CASSGPDIRWSNVLTF
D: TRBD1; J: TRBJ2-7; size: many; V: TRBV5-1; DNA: TGCGCCAGCAGCCCAATGGGAACAGGGGCGGGCTACGAGCAGTACTTC; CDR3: CASSPMGTGAGYEQYF
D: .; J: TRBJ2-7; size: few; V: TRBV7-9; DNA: TGTGCCAGCAGCTTAGCAGGCAGGGAGAGCGAGCAGTACTTC; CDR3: CASSLAGRESEQYF
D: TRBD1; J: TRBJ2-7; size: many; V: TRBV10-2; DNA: TGCGCCAGCAGTACAGGGGTGTGGTACGAGCAGTACTTC; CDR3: CASSTGVWYEQYF
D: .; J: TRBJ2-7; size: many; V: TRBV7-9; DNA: TGTGCCAGCAGCCCAGGGATCAGGGTCTACGAGCAGTACTTC; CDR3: CASSPGIRVYEQYF
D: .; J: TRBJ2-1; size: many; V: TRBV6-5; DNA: TGTGCCTGTTCTTGGGGCAATGAGCAGTTCTTC; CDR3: CACSWGNEQFF
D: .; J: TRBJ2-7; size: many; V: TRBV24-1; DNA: TGTGCCACCAGTGATGGGGGCTACGAGCAGTACTTC; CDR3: CATSDGGYEQYF
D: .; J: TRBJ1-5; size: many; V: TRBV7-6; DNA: TGTGCCAGCAGCTCCCTGACAGGTCTCAATCAGCCCCAGCATTTT; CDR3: CASSSLTGLNQPQHF
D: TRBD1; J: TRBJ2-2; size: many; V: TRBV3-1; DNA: TGTGCCAGCAGCCAGATAGGGGGCTCGAACACCGGGGAGCTGTTTTTT; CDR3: CASSQIGGSNTGELFF